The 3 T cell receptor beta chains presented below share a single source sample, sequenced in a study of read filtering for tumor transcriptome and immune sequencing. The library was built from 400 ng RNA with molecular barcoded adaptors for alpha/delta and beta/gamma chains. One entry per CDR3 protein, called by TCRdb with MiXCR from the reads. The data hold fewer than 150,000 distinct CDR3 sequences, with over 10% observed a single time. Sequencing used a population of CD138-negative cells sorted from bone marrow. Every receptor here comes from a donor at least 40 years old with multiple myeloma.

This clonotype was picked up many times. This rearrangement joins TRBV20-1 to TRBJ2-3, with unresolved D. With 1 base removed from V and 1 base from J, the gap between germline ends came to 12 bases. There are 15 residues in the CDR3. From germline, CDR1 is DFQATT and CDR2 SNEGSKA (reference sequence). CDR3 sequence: CSARAAVTGTDTQYF. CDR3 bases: TGCAGTGCTAGAGCCGCTGTAACCGGCACAGATACGCAGTATTTT.

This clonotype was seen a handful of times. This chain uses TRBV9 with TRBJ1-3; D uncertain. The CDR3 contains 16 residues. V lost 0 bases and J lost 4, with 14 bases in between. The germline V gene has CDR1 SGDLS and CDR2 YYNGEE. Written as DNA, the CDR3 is TGTGCCAGCAGCGTAGTGTCGGAATTTAGGGGAAACACCATATATTTT. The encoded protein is CASSVVSEFRGNTIYF.

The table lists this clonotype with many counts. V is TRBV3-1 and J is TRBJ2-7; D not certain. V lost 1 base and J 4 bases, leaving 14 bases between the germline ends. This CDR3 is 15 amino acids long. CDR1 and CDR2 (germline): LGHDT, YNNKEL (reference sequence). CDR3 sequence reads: CASSQGPGPAYEQYF. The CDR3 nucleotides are TGTGCCAGCAGCCAAGGGCCGGGCCCAGCGTACGAGCAGTACTTC.